This T cell receptor beta chain was profiled in a study of blood T cells in healthy people across ages. For the second PCR, which ran for about 7 to 11 cycles, a sample-barcoded 5' primer and a J-beta primer mix were used. Per-sample output comprised a minimum of 2.5 million paired-end reads containing CDR3. Each CDR3 protein is one row after TCRdb ran MiXCR on the 5' RACE reads. The sample has just over 800,000 distinct CDR3 sequences, about 62% seen once. This clonotype was counted a few times. Germline trimming cut 5 bases from V and 6 bases from J; bases unmatched to any gene: 9. The CDR3 is 15 residues long. Isolating PBMCs gave at least 6 million of these cells per sample.

Material: blood. This chain joins TRBV12-3 or TRBV12-4 and TRBJ2-5, with TRBD1 matching over 10 bases. This clonotype was obtained from a man in his thirties or forties in good health. The CDR3: CASSPGTGVPKTQYF. CDR3 nucleotide sequence: TGTGCCAGCAGTCCCGGGACAGGGGTTCCAAAGACCCAGTACTTC.